This T cell receptor beta chain stems from a study of blood T cell repertoires in COVID-19. The repertoire was sequenced with immunoSEQ multiplex PCR; TCRdb's copy has only in-frame clones and lacks some. The top ten hold 5.9% of the sample, which has roughly 60,000 clones, roughly 80% seen once. This CDR3 comprises 13 residues. Germline V gene data show CDR1 as MNHEY and CDR2 as SVGAGI. The germline V and J ends were trimmed by 6 bases and 4 bases, with 12 bases remaining between them. Sequenced material: peripheral blood. The chain couples TRBV6-5 to TRBJ1-1; TRBD1 might be the D (5 bases). The TCR sequence derives from a human donor in a cohort sampled during active or convalescent COVID-19. CDR3 DNA: TGTGCCAGCAGGCCCGGGGGAGGCACTGAAGCTTTCTTT. It is translated as CASRPGGGTEAFF.